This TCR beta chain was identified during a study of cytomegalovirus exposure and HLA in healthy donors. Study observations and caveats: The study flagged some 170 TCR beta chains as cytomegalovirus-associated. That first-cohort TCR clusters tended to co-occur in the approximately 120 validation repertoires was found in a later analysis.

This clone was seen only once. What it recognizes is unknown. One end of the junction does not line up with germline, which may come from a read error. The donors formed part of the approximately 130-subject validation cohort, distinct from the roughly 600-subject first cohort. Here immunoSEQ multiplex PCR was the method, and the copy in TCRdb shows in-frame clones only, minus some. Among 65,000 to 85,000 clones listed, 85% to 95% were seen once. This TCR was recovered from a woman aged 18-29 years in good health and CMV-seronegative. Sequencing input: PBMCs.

CDR3 sequence: CASSLSQGATRDF. As DNA, the CDR3 is TGTGCCAGCAGCTTATCCCAGGGGGCGACGAGGGACTTC. This sequence joins TRBV7-2 and TRBJ2-7, with 8 bases that match TRBD1. The germline V gene has CDR1 SGHTA and CDR2 FQGNSA. The CDR3 spans 13 residues.